Listed below are T cell receptor beta chains from one sample, sequenced in a study of regulatory T cells in long-lasting Graves disease. TCRdb fed the multiplex PCR reads into MiXCR, producing one record per CDR3 protein. This sample yields 400,000 to 500,000 distinct CDR3 sequences, of which about 20% are seen a single time; about 8.3% belongs to the top ten. Sample: peripheral blood mononuclear cells (PBMCs), taken when the disease was refractory, from a patient treated with antithyroid drugs. These receptors were collected from a female donor with Graves disease. The CDR3 runs from the conserved cysteine through the conserved F or W. A D gene is named only where the DNA matches it firmly. Size is omitted from some rows. Given values are once, few, many or a class for expanded clones.

abundance,v_gene,d_gene,j_gene,CDR3nt,CDR3aa
-,TRBV6-1,-,TRBJ2-7,TGTGCCACCTTGGACATGGCTTACTACGAGCAGTACTTC,CATLDMAYYEQYF
-,TRBV12-3/TRBV12-4,-,TRBJ2-1,TGTGCCAGCAGTTACTCCCCCACTATCCCCGCTGACCTTTACAATGAGCAGTTCTTC,CASSYSPTIPADLYNEQFF
-,TRBV20-1,TRBD1,TRBJ2-7,TGCAGTGCTTTTGACAGGGACTACGAGCAGTACTTC,CSAFDRDYEQYF
many,TRBV12-3/TRBV12-4,-,TRBJ2-3,TGTGCCAGCAGCTTAAATACAGATACGCAGTATTTT,CASSLNTDTQYF
-,TRBV28,TRBD2,TRBJ2-3,TGTGCCAGCAGTAGCCTCGGACTAGCGGGAGATTTTGTCACAGATACGCAGTATTTT,CASSSLGLAGDFVTDTQYF
-,TRBV29-1,-,TRBJ1-2,TGCAGCGTACGGACGTCGCGTCTTCCCTTGAACTATGGCTACACCTTC,CSVRTSRLPLNYGYTF
-,TRBV5-1,-,TRBJ2-4,TGCGCCAGCAGCTTTGGTTCATTAGCGGTAGCCAAAAACATTCAGTACTTC,CASSFGSLAVAKNIQYF
few,TRBV19,-,TRBJ1-3,TGTGCCAGTAGTATCTCGGACAGCTCTGGAAACACCATATATTTT,CASSISDSSGNTIYF
many,TRBV6-1,-,TRBJ2-4,TGTGCCAGCGTATCATATTGGGAGAAAATCGCCAAAAACATTCAGTACTTC,CASVSYWEKIAKNIQYF
many,TRBV27,-,TRBJ1-1,TGTGCCAGCTCCACAAGTATGGAGGTGAACACTGAAGCTTTCTTT,CASSTSMEVNTEAFF
-,TRBV5-1,TRBD1,TRBJ1-1,TGCGCCAGCAGGATCAACCCACAGGGGATTATGAACACTGAAGCTTTCTTT,CASRINPQGIMNTEAFF
few,TRBV2,TRBD2,TRBJ2-5,TGTGCCAGCAGGAACGGGGGGGGGCAAGAGACCCAGTACTTC,CASRNGGGQETQYF
-,TRBV4-2,-,TRBJ2-7,TGTGCCAGCAGCCAAGTTTCTATGGACGAGCAGTACTTC,CASSQVSMDEQYF
few,TRBV6-1,-,TRBJ1-1,TGTGCCAGCAGGAACCCCAACAGGGAGACTGAAGCTTTCTTT,CASRNPNRETEAFF
many,TRBV24-1,TRBD2,TRBJ2-7,TGTGCCACCAGTGATGCCCGGGCGGGAGAGAGCCCCTACGAGCAGTACTTC,CATSDARAGESPYEQYF
-,TRBV29-1,TRBD1,TRBJ2-7,TGCAGCGTTGAACCCGCGAAAACAGGGGGCGGGGAGCAGTACTTC,CSVEPAKTGGGEQYF
-,TRBV20-1,TRBD2,TRBJ2-7,TGCAGTGCTAGAGATCCCAGCGGGAGCTCCTACGAGCAGTACTTC,CSARDPSGSSYEQYF
-,TRBV12-3/TRBV12-4,TRBD2,TRBJ2-7,TGTGCCAGCCGCAGGGGACTAGCGGGCCTAAGCTCCTACGAGCAGTACTTC,CASRRGLAGLSSYEQYF
few,TRBV6-2/TRBV6-3,TRBD2,TRBJ2-3,TGTGCCAGCAGTTACCCAGATAGCGGGAGGGCCTTTGATACGCAGTATTTT,CASSYPDSGRAFDTQYF
many,TRBV15,-,TRBJ2-6,TGTGCCACCAGCAGATGGGCAGGAACTAGCTCTGGGGCCAACGTCCTGACTTTC,CATSRWAGTSSGANVLTF
-,TRBV5-1,-,TRBJ2-7,TGCGCCAGCCGATTAGACTCGACGGGCTACTACGAGCAGTACTTC,CASRLDSTGYYEQYF
many,TRBV14,-,TRBJ1-2,TGTGCCAGCAGCCAGGGCATGGGGAACCTCTATGGCTACACCTTC,CASSQGMGNLYGYTF
few,TRBV28,TRBD2,TRBJ2-2,TGTGCCAGCAGGGAAGCGGGGCCCACCGGGGAGCTGTTTTTT,CASREAGPTGELFF
many,TRBV30,-,TRBJ2-5,TGTGCCTGGAGAGGGCATCGGGAGACCCAGTACTTC,CAWRGHRETQYF
many,TRBV27,-,TRBJ2-7,TGTGCCAGCAGTTTGACGGTACTCTCCTACGAGCAGTACTTT,CASSLTVLSYEQYF
many,TRBV6-5,-,TRBJ1-5,TGTGCCAGCAGTTACTCGGGGGGGGCGGGTCAGCCCCAGCATTTT,CASSYSGGAGQPQHF
-,TRBV4-1,TRBD1,TRBJ1-2,TGCGCCAGCAGCCAACCTACAGGGGGAGGCTATGGCTACACCTTC,CASSQPTGGGYGYTF
-,TRBV7-2,TRBD2,TRBJ2-5,TGTGCCAGCAGCTTATTTGTGGCGGGGGGAGAGACCCAGTACTTC,CASSLFVAGGETQYF
many,TRBV5-1,TRBD1,TRBJ1-1,TGCGCCAGCAGCAGCACAGGGGACACTGAAGCTTTCTTT,CASSSTGDTEAFF
-,TRBV4-3,TRBD2,TRBJ2-2,TGCGCCAGCAGCCAAGATGGCCAGCGGGAGTGGGCCGGGGAGCTGTTTTTT,CASSQDGQREWAGELFF
many,TRBV27,-,TRBJ1-6,TGTGCCAGCAGTTTTGACGAGGGGCGCCGTTCACCCCTCCACTTT,CASSFDEGRRSPLHF
few,TRBV6-1,TRBD1,TRBJ2-6,TGTGCCAGTAAGGACAGGGGATTAGGTACTGGGGCCAACGTCCTGACTTTC,CASKDRGLGTGANVLTF
few,TRBV20-1,-,TRBJ1-1,TGCAGTGCTAGATTCCCTCAGGGGACTGAAGCTTTCTTT,CSARFPQGTEAFF
many,TRBV20-1,-,TRBJ1-5,TGCAGTGCTAGAGATCGTCGGGTCCTAGGGGGTCAGCCCCAGCATTTT,CSARDRRVLGGQPQHF
many,TRBV12-3/TRBV12-4,TRBD1,TRBJ2-6,TGTGCCAGCACCTCGACAGGGATAAGATCTGGGGCCAACGTCCTGACTTTC,CASTSTGIRSGANVLTF
many,TRBV28,-,TRBJ2-7,TGTGCCAGCAGTCCTGACAAAGGGAGCTCCTACGAGCAGTACTTC,CASSPDKGSSYEQYF
few,TRBV28,TRBD1,TRBJ1-4,TGTGCCAGCAGTCCCCTAATGATCGGGACAGAGGGTGAAAAACTGTTTTTT,CASSPLMIGTEGEKLFF
few,TRBV30,-,TRBJ2-7,TGTGCCTGGGTGGAGAGGGGGAATTTCAACGAGCAGTACTTC,CAWVERGNFNEQYF
many,TRBV6-1,-,TRBJ1-2,TGTGCCAGCAGGGACCCTAACTATGGCTACACCTTC,CASRDPNYGYTF
many,TRBV27,TRBD1,TRBJ1-2,TGTGCCAGCAGTTTATCGACAGGGCCTTACTATGGCTACACCTTC,CASSLSTGPYYGYTF
-,TRBV7-2,-,TRBJ1-5,TGTGCCAGCAGCAACAGGGTGGATTCGCCCCAGCATTTT,CASSNRVDSPQHF
-,TRBV19,TRBD2,TRBJ2-3,TGTGCCACCCAGGTGGTAGCGGGTACTCCAGATACGCAGTATTTT,CATQVVAGTPDTQYF
few,TRBV20-1,TRBD1,TRBJ1-1,TGCAGTGCTAGTCCAGTCTTGGGACAGCGGCGAACTATGAACACTGAAGCTTTCTTT,CSASPVLGQRRTMNTEAFF